The T cell receptor (beta chain) under discussion was sequenced for a study of blood T cell repertoires in COVID-19. Original processing notes: Reference gene primers were amplified, and this amplification served to estimate nucleated cell counts. Only in-frame clones appear in the TCRdb table, and some are missing; sequencing was by immunoSEQ multiplex PCR. V, J and clone size are those of that table, while D and trimming were read from the DNA. The sample has 130,000 to 150,000 clones; about 85% are singletons. CDR3 length: 15 residues. Trimming left V 5 bases short and J 1 base short, with 13 bases between. The V gene's germline CDR1 is SGHTA and CDR2 FQGNSA.

The TCR was taken from a human donor in a cohort sampled during active COVID-19. The source material was peripheral blood. This rearrangement joins TRBV7-2 to TRBJ2-3, with D possibly being TRBD1 (6 bases). This CDR3 is CASSPRGGRTDTQYF. CDR3 coding DNA: TGTGCCAGCAGCCCCCGAGGGGGACGCACAGATACGCAGTATTTT.